One and the same sample provided the 14 T cell receptor beta chains below, sequenced in a study of OX40 agonist ivuxolimab in advanced cancers. Libraries were prepared by immunoSEQ multiplex PCR; TCRdb keeps only in-frame clonotypes and omits some of them. The profile shows approximately 60,000 clones, about 91% of them singletons. This specimen was CD4+ or CD8+ T cells sorted from blood, taken in a trial of the OX40 agonist ivuxolimab. The receptors were sampled from an adult with an advanced solid tumor such as melanoma, head and neck, liver or kidney cancer.

The rearrangement links TRBV4-1 to TRBJ2-1; a possible D gene is TRBD2 (5 bases). Trimming removed 4 bases at V and 0 bases at J, with 16 bases between. Germline CDR1 is MGHRA and CDR2 is YSYEKL. The CDR3 has 17 residues. The CDR3 DNA is TGCGCCAGCAGCCGACTCACCGGGGTGACCTCCTACAATGAGCAGTTCTTC. It translates to CASSRLTGVTSYNEQFF.

J is TRBJ2-7 and V is TRBV6-5; D perhaps matches TRBD1 (6 bases). Deletions cut 6 bases from V and 4 bases from J, with 16 bases between. The V gene's germline CDR1 is MNHEY and CDR2 SVGAGI. This CDR3 region has 14 residues. CDR3 DNA: TGTGCCAGCAGCTCCCCGGGACAAGAATACGAGCAGTACTTC. Amino acid sequence: CASSSPGQEYEQYF.

The V and J genes are TRBV10-3 and TRBJ2-7; D unresolved. CDR3 length equals 14 residues. V lost 2 bases and J 0 bases, leaving 8 bases between the germline ends. Germline V gene lookup returns CDR1 ENHRY and CDR2 SYGVKD. DNA of the CDR3: TGTGCCATCAGTGAGGAACTTGGCTCCTACGAGCAGTACTTC. It translates to CAISEELGSYEQYF.

The genes are TRBV25-1 and TRBJ2-7; 8 nucleotides line up with TRBD1. Germline V CDR1 and CDR2: MGHDK, SYGVNS. The V segment lost 0 bases and the J segment 2 bases; nucleotides outside the gene matches: 6. The CDR3 consists of 16 residues. The CDR3: CASSEYSTGVTYEQYF. The CDR3 nucleotides are TGTGCCAGCAGTGAATATTCGACAGGGGTTACCTACGAGCAGTACTTC.

This clone occurred a few times. The J gene is TRBJ2-2, the V gene TRBV6-6; 8 bases line up with TRBD1. Germline assignment: CDR1 MNHNY and CDR2 SVGAGI (reference sequence). The trim removed 7 bases at V and 4 bases at J, leaving 8 bases unmatched. The CDR3 length is 15 residues. The CDR3 protein is CASNPTGEGTGELFF. The CDR3 DNA sequence: TGTGCCAGCAACCCGACAGGGGAAGGCACCGGGGAGCTGTTTTTT.

The gene calls are TRBV12-2 and TRBJ1-5. TRBV12-2 represents a pseudogene. The CDR3 sequence is 15 residues long. CDR3 DNA sequence: TGTGCAAGTCGCTTAGGGGGAGGCGGAAATCAGCCCCAGCATTTT. Protein: CASRLGGGGNQPQHF.

This chain connects TRBV27 to TRBJ1-2; D is uncertain. Trimming removed 3 bases from V and 4 bases from J, with 12 bases in between. CDR1 is MNHEY and CDR2 is SMNVEV in the germline V gene (reference sequence). The CDR3 spans 14 residues. The CDR3 nucleotides read TGTGCCAGCAGTTTCAAACAATGGGTCTATGGCTACACCTTC. It translates to CASSFKQWVYGYTF.

V gene TRBV7-9 combines with J gene TRBJ1-3; no clear D. V was clipped by 1 base and J by 0 bases, with 16 bases between them. This CDR3 contains 18 residues. Germline assignment: CDR1 SEHNR and CDR2 FQNEAQ (reference sequence). CDR3 loop: CASSLVSSGEASGNTIYF. The CDR3 DNA sequence: TGTGCCAGCAGCTTAGTCTCCTCCGGGGAGGCCTCTGGAAACACCATATATTTT.

The rearrangement uses TRBV6-1 and TRBJ1-1; D is undetermined. The length of the CDR3 is 14 residues. Germline V gene data show CDR1 as MNHNS and CDR2 as SASEGT. The V end was cut by 5 bases, the J end by 4 bases, with 14 bases between. CDR3 loop: CASSSGVVGTEAFF. CDR3 coding DNA: TGTGCCAGCAGTTCCGGGGTGGTGGGCACTGAAGCTTTCTTT.

The V gene is TRBV27, the J gene TRBJ2-1, with 10 bases matching TRBD1. The CDR3 sequence is 16 residues long. Germline loops: CDR1 MNHEY, CDR2 SMNVEV (reference sequence). V was pared by 5 bases and J by 2 bases, with 6 bases of the junction left unmatched. In nucleotides, the CDR3 is TGTGCCAGCAGTCTCACCGGGACAGGGGCCTACAATGAGCAGTTCTTC. Protein: CASSLTGTGAYNEQFF.

The chain is built from TRBV4-3 and TRBJ2-1; 9 positions agree with TRBD2. Germline trimming cut 0 bases from V and 3 bases from J; bases unmatched to any gene: 3. Germline loops: CDR1 LGHNA, CDR2 YSLEER. The CDR3 contains 16 residues. CDR3 DNA: TGCGCCAGCAGCCAAGATGGACTAGCGAACTACAATGAGCAGTTCTTC. Residues: CASSQDGLANYNEQFF.

CDR3 sequence (DNA): TGTGCCAGCAGCTCGCCCAAATCCGGGACTAGCGTGGGGTACGAGCAGTACTTC. Encoded protein: CASSSPKSGTSVGYEQYF. The gene calls are TRBV7-9 and TRBJ2-7; 10 nucleotides align to TRBD2. Germline trimming cut 4 bases from V and 4 bases from J; bases unmatched to any gene: 16. This CDR3 region has 18 residues. Germline assignment: CDR1 SEHNR and CDR2 FQNEAQ (reference sequence).

The V call is TRBV9, the J call TRBJ2-7, with 9 bases lining up with TRBD1. Trimming took 0 bases from V and 1 from J; bases not matched to a gene: 8. Germline values: CDR1 SGDLS, CDR2 YYNGEE. The CDR3 runs to 17 residues. The DNA of the CDR3 is TGTGCCAGCAGCGTAGAGGGAACCGGGACAGGGTCCTACGAGCAGTACTTC. Protein product: CASSVEGTGTGSYEQYF.

This rearrangement joins TRBV20-1 to TRBJ1-2; weak D call: TRBD1 (5 bases). CDR3 length equals 11 residues. The V end was cut by 5 bases, the J end by 7 bases, with 11 bases between. Germline lookup yields CDR1 DFQATT and CDR2 SNEGSKA (reference sequence). The CDR3 DNA is TGCAGTGCTCCCTCAGGGAGTGGCTACACCTTC. The encoded protein is CSAPSGSGYTF.